These 23 T cell receptor beta chains were sequenced from one sample in a study of radiation and T cells in renal cell carcinoma. Time point in this sample: blood 4 weeks post-SBRT, at nephrectomy. Noted treatment: 15 Gy SBRT to primary tumor, nephrectomy 4 weeks later. The repertoire was sequenced with immunoSEQ multiplex PCR; TCRdb's copy has only in-frame clones and lacks some. The table includes 120,000 to 150,000 clones, 65% to 90% detected once. The sequences come from blood, collected from a patient whose treatment included radiotherapy and nephrectomy. Source of these receptors: a woman in her fifties or sixties with renal cell carcinoma.

The chain links TRBV2 to TRBJ2-4, with a weak D call TRBD1 (5 bases). Trimming shortened V by 6 bases and J by 1 base, and 13 bases separated the two germline ends. The CDR3 sequence is 15 residues long. Germline CDR1 is SNHLY and CDR2 is FYNNEI. CDR3 coding DNA: TGTGCCAGCAGAGGGGAATTTGGTGCCAAAAACATTCAGTACTTC. Translating it yields CASRGEFGAKNIQYF.

This clone has only a few counts. The chain employs TRBV7-2 and TRBJ1-3, with D perhaps matching TRBD1 (5 bases). V was pared by 5 bases and J by 1 base, with 12 bases between. Germline CDR1 is SGHTA and CDR2 is FQGNSA. This CDR3 comprises 15 residues. The CDR3 coding sequence is TGTGCCAGCAGCACGGGGCGCGGATCTGGAAACACCATATATTTT. Its protein is CASSTGRGSGNTIYF.

This chain uses TRBV2 with TRBJ1-5; 8 bases are a match to TRBD1. The V gene end was trimmed by 4 bases and the J gene end by 2 bases; junction bases not matched to a gene: 1. The CDR3 is 14 residues long. Germline CDR1 reads SNHLY; CDR2 reads FYNNEI. CDR3 residues: CASSADRGNQPQHF. The DNA for the CDR3 is TGTGCCAGCAGTGCGGACAGGGGCAATCAGCCCCAGCATTTT.

The chain employs TRBV7-6 and TRBJ2-7; 9 positions agree with TRBD2. This CDR3 has 16 residues. Germline V CDR1 and CDR2: SGHVS, FNYEAQ. With 0 bases clipped from V and 4 bases from J, the junction kept 7 bases outside the gene matches. The CDR3 DNA is TGTGCCAGCAGCTTAGCGCAGGAGCGGGGGGTTTACGAGCAGTACTTC. It yields the protein CASSLAQERGVYEQYF. Combining the CDR3 with reference TRBV7-6 and TRBJ2-7 gives the whole variable domain GAGVSQSPRYKVTKRGQDVALRCDPISGHVSLYWYRQALGQGPEFLTYFNYEAQQDKSGLPNDRFSAERPEGSISTLTIQRTEQRDSAMYRCASSLAQERGVYEQYFGPGTRLTVT.

In this sample, this clone turned up many times. The chain uses TRBV6-5 and TRBJ1-4, with 11 bases aligning to TRBD1. This CDR3 contains 14 residues. The germline CDR1 and CDR2 sequences are MNHEY and SVGAGI. V shed 5 bases and J 8 bases; nucleotides not matched to a gene: 4. The CDR3 region has the DNA TGTGCCAGCAGTCACCGGGACAGGGGGGAAAAACTGTTTTTT. Its protein is CASSHRDRGEKLFF.

CDR3 sequence: CAWKRNGGYNEQFF. The CDR3 bases are TGTGCCTGGAAACGAAACGGGGGATACAATGAGCAGTTCTTC. V gene TRBV30 combines with J gene TRBJ2-1, with a possible D match to TRBD2 (6 bases). V lost 4 bases and J lost 4, with 14 bases in between. This CDR3 is 14 amino acids long. Germline CDR1 is GTSNPN and CDR2 is SVGIG (reference sequence).

The chain links TRBV23-1 to TRBJ2-1, with 7 positions matching TRBD1. TRBV23-1 is given ORF status, its function remaining uncertain. V shed 0 bases, J shed 2 bases, and the junction held 16 bases outside the gene matches. The CDR3 loop spans 20 amino acids. The DNA of the CDR3 is TGCGCCAGCAGTCAATCGTCCGGGACAGTTAGAGCTAGGACCTACAATGAGCAGTTCTTC. Its protein is CASSQSSGTVRARTYNEQFF.

This chain joins TRBV15 and TRBJ2-5; 7 bases map to TRBD1. The CDR3 is 16 amino acids. Trimming removed 0 bases from V and 3 bases from J; junction bases left unmatched: 7. Per germline, CDR1 LNHNV and CDR2 YYDKDF (reference sequence). CDR3 in amino acids: CATSRDLGDRKETQYF. The CDR3 DNA reads TGTGCCACCAGCAGAGATCTAGGGGACAGAAAAGAGACCCAGTACTTC. Full variable domain (rest looked up from reference TRBV15 and TRBJ2-5): DAMVIQNPRYQVTQFGKPVTLSCSQTLNHNVMYWYQQKSSQAPKLLFHYYDKDFNNEADTPDNFQSRRPNTSFCFLDIRSPGLGDTAMYLCATSRDLGDRKETQYFGPGTRLLVL.

The V gene is TRBV2, the J gene TRBJ2-7; 8 bases fit TRBD2. The CDR3 is 17 amino acids. Germline CDR1 SNHLY, CDR2 FYNNEI. The J segment lost 2 bases and the V segment lost 4 bases, leaving 13 bases of the junction unmatched. For the CDR3, the DNA is TGTGCCAGCAGTGCCGGGACTAGTAACTTTAAGACCTACGAGCAGTACTTC. Its translation: CASSAGTSNFKTYEQYF.

The chain's CDR3 is CASREQGVGTEAFF. CDR3 nucleotides: TGTGCCAGCAGAGAACAGGGAGTGGGCACTGAAGCTTTCTTT. The chain links TRBV27 to TRBJ1-1, with TRBD1 as a possible D gene (6 bases). The V and J ends lost 6 bases and 4 bases respectively, with 15 bases between them. Per germline, CDR1 MNHEY and CDR2 SMNVEV (reference sequence). The CDR3 totals 14 residues.

The gene calls are TRBV10-3 and TRBJ1-2; possible D gene TRBD1, 5 bases. Germline loops: CDR1 ENHRY, CDR2 SYGVKD. The V end was cut by 3 bases, the J end by 3 bases, with 11 bases between. CDR3 length equals 14 residues. The CDR3 region is CAISEGQGYYGYTF. The CDR3 DNA is TGTGCCATCAGTGAAGGGCAGGGCTACTATGGCTACACCTTC.

The chain has TRBV27 and TRBJ2-5; 9 bases agree with TRBD2. Unmatched junction bases numbered 2, after V lost 6 bases and J lost 6 bases. Germline V CDR1 and CDR2: MNHEY, SMNVEV (reference sequence). The CDR3 has 12 amino acids. The CDR3 bases are TGTGCCAGCAGCACTAGCGGGCAGACCCAGTACTTC. This gives the protein CASSTSGQTQYF.

This clone was counted only a few times. The rearrangement joins TRBV4-3 to TRBJ1-4, with D possibly being TRBD1 (5 bases). This CDR3 has 15 residues. The germline V gene encodes CDR1 LGHNA and CDR2 YSLEER. V lost 4 bases and J 5 bases, leaving 14 bases between the germline ends. This chain's CDR3 is CASSPRGDPNEKLFF. The CDR3 DNA follows: TGCGCCAGCAGCCCTCGCGGGGACCCCAATGAAAAACTGTTTTTT.

J is TRBJ2-7 and V is TRBV9; 9 bases are shared with TRBD2. Per the germline V gene, CDR1 is SGDLS and CDR2 is YYNGEE. The CDR3 is 15 residues long. V lost 0 bases to trimming and J lost 2 bases; unmatched junction nucleotides: 3. The CDR3 sequence: CASSVAPSGTYEQYF. The CDR3 nucleotides are TGTGCCAGCAGCGTAGCGCCTAGCGGGACCTACGAGCAGTACTTC. Variable domain in full (rest from reference TRBV9 and TRBJ2-7): DSGVTQTPKHLITATGQRVTLRCSPRSGDLSVYWYQQSLDQGLQFLIQYYNGEERAKGNILERFSAQQFPDLHSELNLSSLELGDSALYFCASSVAPSGTYEQYFGPGTRLTVT.

J is TRBJ2-3 and V is TRBV10-1; maybe TRBD1 (5 bases). The CDR3 has 14 amino acids. CDR1 is WNHNN and CDR2 is SYGVQD in the germline V gene (reference sequence). Trimming removed 10 bases at V and 4 bases at J, with 18 bases between. The CDR3 loop reads CATNRNQEPDTQYF. The DNA for the CDR3 is TGCGCCACCAACAGGAACCAGGAACCAGATACGCAGTATTTT.

With regard to this clone: A read error may explain this, as a much larger clone is one base away. This sequence joins TRBV5-1 and TRBJ1-5; D call uncertain. The CDR3 consists of 14 residues. Germline CDR1 and CDR2: SGHRS and YFSETQ. CDR3 DNA: TGCGCCGGCAGTCCGGACGGGGGCAATCAGCCCCAGCATTTT. Encoded protein: CAGSPDGGNQPQHF.

This chain links TRBV27 with TRBJ2-3; 7 bases agree with TRBD2. This CDR3 contains 15 residues. From germline, CDR1 is MNHEY and CDR2 SMNVEV (reference sequence). Trimming removed 1 base from V and 0 bases from J; junction bases left unmatched: 1. CDR3 coding DNA: TGTGCCAGCAGTTTATTGCGGGGGAGCACAGATACGCAGTATTTT. Its protein product is CASSLLRGSTDTQYF.

The CDR3 sequence: CASSFVRESLFTDEQFF. The CDR3 DNA reads TGTGCCAGCAGCTTTGTGCGGGAGAGTCTCTTCACCGATGAGCAGTTCTTC. The J gene is TRBJ2-1, the V gene TRBV7-9, with TRBD2 matching 7 bases. Germline V CDR1 and CDR2: SEHNR, FQNEAQ (reference sequence). The CDR3 sequence is 17 residues long. J lost 8 bases, V lost 3 bases, and 16 bases had no gene match.

This chain joins TRBV9 and TRBJ1-5; D is perhaps TRBD1 (6 bases). The germline V gene encodes CDR1 SGDLS and CDR2 YYNGEE. V was clipped by 4 bases and J by 6 bases, with 11 bases between them. The CDR3 contains 13 residues. This CDR3 reads CASSSQGGQPQHF. As DNA, the CDR3 is TGTGCCAGCAGCTCACAGGGCGGTCAGCCCCAGCATTTT.

The J gene is TRBJ2-5, the V gene TRBV28, with D tentatively TRBD1 or TRBD2 (5 bases each). The germline V and J ends were trimmed by 3 bases and 3 bases, with 11 bases remaining between them. This CDR3 has 14 amino acids. From germline, CDR1 is MDHEN and CDR2 SYDVKM. CDR3 in amino acids: CASSFWETEETQYF. In DNA, the CDR3 is TGTGCCAGCAGTTTCTGGGAGACAGAAGAGACCCAGTACTTC.

The V and J genes are TRBV2 and TRBJ1-2; weak D call: TRBD1 (5 bases). The CDR3 runs to 14 residues. The germline gives CDR1 SNHLY, CDR2 FYNNEI. The V end was cut by 4 bases, the J end by 0 bases, with 9 bases between. For the CDR3, the DNA is TGTGCCAGCAGTGGGATGGGGCCTAACTATGGCTACACCTTC. Protein product: CASSGMGPNYGYTF.

The J gene is TRBJ1-2, the V gene TRBV28; weak D call: TRBD1 (6 bases). This CDR3 is 14 amino acids long. Germline loops: CDR1 MDHEN, CDR2 SYDVKM. Trimming shortened V by 11 bases and J by 2 bases, and 18 bases separated the two germline ends. In DNA form, the CDR3 reads TGTGCCCACGAGGGGAAGGGGGGGAACTATGGCTACACCTTC. Protein sequence: CAHEGKGGNYGYTF.

The chain combines TRBV18 with TRBJ2-1, with D perhaps matching TRBD1 (6 bases). The V and J ends lost 3 bases and 5 bases respectively, with 17 bases between them. Germline V gives CDR1 KGHSH, CDR2 LQKENI. The CDR3 totals 16 residues. Here the CDR3 reads CASSPLGTGLDNEQFF. The CDR3 DNA is TGTGCCAGCTCACCCCTAGGAACAGGGTTGGACAATGAGCAGTTCTTC.